This T cell receptor (beta chain) was recovered during a study of T cell responses to AZD1222 COVID-19 vaccine. About the research overall: Second doses at about 4 or about 12 weeks were pooled. Broader study findings: Just a handful of AZD1222 recipients were seropositive at baseline. It should be noted that donors were predominantly white British and more often female, and clonal diversity was possibly underestimated. As reported, nearly half of all spike-specific TCRs target variant regions that are unmutated.

The trim removed 1 base at V and 7 bases at J, leaving 5 bases unmatched. Germline CDR1 is LGHNT and CDR2 is FRNRAP. This CDR3 is built from 16 residues. In regard to this clone: Its target is unknown.

The data were produced by immunoSEQ multiplex PCR, yet TCRdb's version contains in-frame clones alone and is incomplete. The table shows approximately 170,000 clones, with 85% to 90% occurring only once. The material sequenced was peripheral blood, taken on day 0 of AZD1222 vaccination. The sequence was collected from an adult in good health. This chain joins TRBV12-5 and TRBJ2-1, with 12 bases that match TRBD2. The CDR3 DNA reads as TGTGCTAGTGGTTTGGCTAGCGGGGGGGCAGGTAATGAGCAGTTCTTC. Translation gives CASGLASGGAGNEQFF.